This is a list of T cell receptor beta chains from one sample in a study of cytomegalovirus exposure and HLA in healthy donors. Here immunoSEQ multiplex PCR was the method, and the copy in TCRdb shows in-frame clones only, minus some. Counted here are approximately 300,000 clones, almost 85% occurring once; the ten biggest clones make up roughly 2%. Source material: PBMCs. Receptors were obtained from a woman in her thirties or forties in good health and CMV-seropositive. Both conserved end residues are part of each CDR3. A D gene is named only where the DNA matches it firmly. Only part of the rows carry a size: once, few, many, or a class if the clone is expanded.

TRBJ1-3,-,TRBV30,TRBD1,CAWRVTGGTGNTIYF,TGTGCCTGGAGGGTTACAGGGGGGACTGGAAACACCATATATTTT
TRBJ2-7,-,TRBV30,TRBD2,CAWSSPSGGSYEQYF,TGTGCCTGGAGTTCCCCTAGCGGGGGCTCCTACGAGCAGTACTTC
TRBJ1-1,-,TRBV5-1,-,CASRDAGALNTEAFF,TGCGCCAGCAGAGATGCAGGGGCCCTGAACACTGAAGCTTTCTTT
TRBJ1-1,-,TRBV29-1,TRBD1,CSGDSTGGNAFF,TGCAGCGGGGATTCGACAGGGGGTAATGCTTTCTTT
TRBJ2-5,-,TRBV19,-,CASSMRALQETQYF,TGTGCCAGTAGTATGAGGGCTCTTCAAGAGACCCAGTACTTC
TRBJ2-3,-,TRBV21-1,-,CASSKVSSKSCTDTQYF,TGTGCCAGCAGCAAAGTTTCTAGCAAATCCTGCACAGATACGCAGTATTTT
TRBJ2-2,-,TRBV7-3,-,CASSLTGSTGELFF,TGTGCCAGCAGCTTAACCGGGTCCACCGGGGAGCTGTTTTTT
TRBJ2-2,once,TRBV9,TRBD2,CASSVDVTSAGDRTGELFF,TGTGCCAGCAGCGTAGATGTGACTAGCGCCGGAGATCGAACCGGGGAGCTGTTTTTT
TRBJ2-1,-,TRBV2,TRBD2,CASSEGSGSPYEQFF,TGTGCCAGCAGTGAGGGAAGCGGGAGTCCCTATGAGCAGTTCTTC
TRBJ2-7,-,TRBV5-6,TRBD1,CASSSTGSPYEQYF,TGTGCCAGCAGCTCGACAGGGTCTCCCTACGAGCAGTACTTC
TRBJ2-2,-,TRBV5-1,TRBD2,CASSGPAGRDTGELFF,TGCGCCAGCAGCGGCCCAGCGGGGCGGGACACCGGGGAGCTGTTTTTT
TRBJ2-7,-,TRBV27,TRBD2,CASSLLPPGLADKLFYEQYF,TGTGCCAGCAGTTTATTGCCACCGGGACTAGCGGATAAGCTCTTCTACGAGCAGTACTTC
TRBJ2-1,-,TRBV5-4,-,CASSPWVGATYNEQFF,TGTGCCAGCAGCCCTTGGGTAGGGGCTACCTACAATGAGCAGTTCTTC
TRBJ2-7,-,TRBV13,TRBD2,CASSLARTSGFYEQYF,TGTGCCAGCAGCTTGGCCCGGACTAGCGGGTTCTACGAGCAGTACTTC
TRBJ2-2,-,TRBV7-2,-,CASSQEANTGELFF,TGTGCCAGCAGCCAGGAGGCGAACACCGGGGAGCTGTTTTTT
TRBJ1-3,few,TRBV11-3,-,CASTGGQSSGNTIYF,TGTGCCAGTACAGGAGGACAGAGCTCTGGAAACACCATATATTTT
TRBJ2-3,once,TRBV9,-,CASTRTHSTDTQYF,TGTGCCAGCACCCGGACTCACTCCACAGATACGCAGTATTTT
TRBJ2-7,-,TRBV5-5,TRBD1,CASRREGGQAGEQYF,TGTGCCAGCAGACGAGAAGGGGGCCAGGCGGGCGAGCAGTACTTC
TRBJ2-7,-,TRBV21-1,-,CAISRGRTSSEQYF,TGTGCCATTAGCAGGGGGCGGACGTCGTCCGAGCAGTACTTC
TRBJ2-7,-,TRBV9,TRBD2,CASSPWVAGGDEQYF,TGTGCCAGCAGCCCCTGGGTGGCGGGAGGTGACGAGCAGTACTTC
TRBJ2-3,few,TRBV29-1,-,CSVYGQISTDTQYF,TGCAGCGTATATGGACAGATAAGCACAGATACGCAGTATTTT
TRBJ2-2,-,TRBV2,-,CASSEGRNTGELFF,TGTGCCAGCAGTGAAGGGAGGAACACCGGGGAGCTGTTTTTT
TRBJ2-7,-,TRBV19,-,CASSIEFQYYEQYF,TGTGCCAGTAGTATAGAGTTCCAGTACTACGAGCAGTACTTC
TRBJ2-2,-,TRBV19,-,CASSMQGATGELFF,TGTGCCAGTAGTATGCAGGGCGCCACCGGGGAGCTGTTTTTT
TRBJ2-1,-,TRBV4-2,-,CASSRNFGNEQFF,TGTGCCAGCAGCCGTAACTTTGGCAATGAGCAGTTCTTC